This T cell receptor (beta chain) was sequenced for a study of T cell repertoires in cytomegalovirus infection (dated by TCRdb to about 2019). About the investigation overall: The peptide stimulations were aimed at well-studied HLA-B-restricted epitopes as well as recently identified HLA-C-restricted CMV epitopes, whose presentation resists viral immunomodulation. Donor HLA type was relevant to the analysis, because carriage of CMV infection together with the matching HLA type was indicated by public TCR beta signatures. Results and caveats for the whole study, not just this receptor: The ex vivo response was dominated by HLA-C-restricted CMV-specific TCR beta clonotypes, which also provided the single most frequent clonotype in two of eight donors. Cumulative frequency of public TCR beta family members discriminated carriers of CMV infection plus the relevant HLA type in this cohort and an independent approximately 340-donor cohort.

Sequencer: Illumina HiSeq 1500. TCRdb itself trimmed the public reads at Q25 with fastp, ran MiXCR and retained productive beta chains. Identical CDR3 proteins give one entry, which carries the most common genes and DNA. The sample table shows roughly 990,000 distinct CDR3 sequences, and 30% to 40% are seen once. The top ten clonotypes cover 13% of the sample. This clonotype was found a few times. Its antigen target is currently unknown. No quality values exist for individual bases; no much larger clone is one base distant. The sample's treatment or condition label is to be understood as: in vitro stimulation with specific CMV peptide epitopes to enrich CMV-specific T cells. The source of this sequence is a human donor in good health (CMV status not recorded). Some clones in this sample may be carry-over from other donors' samples. The starting material was cultured CD8+ T cells from PBMCs, obtained from culture after CMV antigen stimulation.

In nucleotides, the sequence is TGTGCCAGCAGCTTCCTAGGGACAGAGTACACTGAAGCTTTCTTT. The encoded protein is CASSFLGTEYTEAFF. The chain employs TRBV7-2 and TRBJ1-1, and TRBD1 aligns with 7 junction nucleotides. CDR1 and CDR2 are drawn from the germline V gene: SGHTA, FQGNSA. The germline V and J ends show losses of 3 bases and 3 bases respectively, and no gene match explains 7 bases of the junction. Inclusive of the bounding cysteine and phenylalanine, the CDR3 is 15 residues long. Left in the record is the CDR3 DNA by itself, 45 bases read in frame from the first base.